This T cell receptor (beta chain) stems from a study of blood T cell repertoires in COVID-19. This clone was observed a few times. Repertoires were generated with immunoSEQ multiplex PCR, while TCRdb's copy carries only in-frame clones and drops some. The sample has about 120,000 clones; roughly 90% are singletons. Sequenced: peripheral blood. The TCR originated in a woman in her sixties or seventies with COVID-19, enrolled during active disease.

Here the CDR3 reads CASSLMIGGANVLTF. DNA of the CDR3: TGTGCCAGCAGCCTAATGATCGGTGGGGCCAACGTCCTGACTTTC. The genes are TRBV11-2 and TRBJ2-6; D remains unclear. V lost 5 bases and J 3 bases, leaving 11 bases between the germline ends. The germline V gene has CDR1 SGHAT and CDR2 FQNNGV. This CDR3 spans 15 amino acids.